The rows below give T cell receptor beta chains drawn from one sample of a study of Tregs in tolerant kidney transplant recipients. Sequencing was performed with immunoSEQ multiplex PCR; in TCRdb, only in-frame clones are kept and a portion is missing. The data contain about 110,000 clones, 85% to 90% of them singletons. The sequenced sample was CD4+ T cells from blood, obtained before the transplant. Receptor source: a human donor who received a combined kidney and bone marrow transplant. Both conserved end residues are part of each CDR3. D genes are given only for firm matches.

TRBJ2-1 | - | TRBV27 | CASSLLAKSTNNEQFF | TGTGCCAGCAGTTTATTGGCCAAGTCCACCAACAATGAGCAGTTCTTC
TRBJ1-1 | - | TRBV7-2 | CASSYYLDREAFF | TGTGCCAGCAGCTACTATTTAGACAGGGAAGCTTTCTTT
TRBJ1-2 | TRBD1 | TRBV6-1 | CASRPTGAGSYGYTF | TGTGCCAGCAGACCGACAGGGGCCGGGTCCTATGGCTACACCTTC
TRBJ1-4 | TRBD1 | TRBV27 | CASSLSFFGANRGREKLFF | TGTGCCAGCAGTTTATCTTTTTTCGGGGCCAACAGGGGTCGGGAAAAACTGTTTTTT
TRBJ1-1 | TRBD1 | TRBV19 | CASTRDRGTEAFF | TGTGCCAGTACCCGGGACAGAGGCACTGAAGCTTTCTTT
TRBJ2-3 | TRBD2 | TRBV10-2 | CATIIAGGDTQYF | TGCGCCACCATCATAGCGGGTGGCGATACGCAGTATTTT
TRBJ2-3 | TRBD1 | TRBV5-6 | CASSLGQGADTQYF | TGTGCCAGCAGCTTAGGGCAGGGGGCAGATACGCAGTATTTT
TRBJ2-5 | - | TRBV10-3 | CAISESTPGEETQYF | TGTGCCATCAGTGAGTCGACTCCAGGGGAGGAGACCCAGTACTTC
TRBJ2-3 | - | TRBV5-1 | CASSPGHRSTDTQYF | TGCGCCAGCAGCCCCGGACACCGTAGCACAGATACGCAGTATTTT
TRBJ2-1 | - | TRBV19 | CASSNALRDEQFF | TGTGCCAGTAGTAACGCCTTACGGGATGAGCAGTTCTTC
TRBJ1-3 | - | TRBV6-6 | CASTHSHPGSENTIYF | TGTGCCAGCACCCACTCCCACCCGGGGTCGGAAAACACCATATATTTT
TRBJ2-3 | TRBD1 | TRBV28 | CASSSTGQSDTDTQYF | TGTGCCAGCAGTTCGACGGGACAGTCAGACACAGATACGCAGTATTTT
TRBJ2-3 | - | TRBV6-5 | CASSPGLNTQYF | TGTGCCAGCAGTCCCGGACTAAATACGCAGTATTTT
TRBJ1-4 | - | TRBV19 | CASALPGAANEKLFF | TGTGCCAGTGCCCTACCAGGGGCTGCTAATGAAAAACTGTTTTTT
TRBJ1-5 | - | TRBV9 | CASSPEGHPYQPQHF | TGTGCCAGCAGCCCCGAAGGACACCCCTATCAGCCCCAGCATTTT